This T cell receptor (beta chain) was profiled in a study of CD8+CD57+ T cells in acquired aplastic anemia. Study context: Recorded DNA amounts for sorted CD4+ and CD8+ cells had an average of 3.2 ug. General study points: The study found no significant CD8+ Simpson's diversity difference between patients and controls. The study identified around 28 CD8+ CDR3 sequences shared by patients and controls.

CDR3 length: 13 amino acids. Between the trimmed V and J ends, which lost 0 bases and 6 bases, there was a span of 10 bases. Germline V gene sequence: CDR1 SGDLS, CDR2 YYNGEE. This clonotype has only a few counts. What it binds is not known. Genomic DNA served as template for TCR beta VDJ and CDR3 profiling. TCRdb analysed the reads with MiXCR anew, one entry per CDR3 protein. The sample carries more than 150,000 distinct CDR3 sequences, 64% recorded once. The sequence was collected from a human donor with severe aplastic anemia or a healthy control (not recorded which). Sequenced: sorted CD4+, CD8+, or CD8+CD57+ T cells (not recorded which) from PBMCs. The chain couples TRBV9 to TRBJ2-7; D tentatively reads TRBD1 or TRBD2 (5 bases each). Here the CDR3 DNA reads TGTGCCAGCAGCGTAGCGGGGCCAGGCGAGCAGTACTTC. This sequence encodes CASSVAGPGEQYF.